This T cell receptor (beta chain) was documented in a study of T-cell memory formation after mild COVID-19. Germline CDR1 SGHRS, CDR2 YFSETQ. The CDR3 spans 15 residues. Trimming took 1 base from V and 4 from J; bases not matched to a gene: 7. To note about this clonotype: The antigen is undetermined.

It was 5'RACE with constant-segment primers that produced the TCR alpha and TCR beta cDNA libraries, which carried sample barcodes and UMIs. TCRdb processed the 5' RACE reads anew with MiXCR; each CDR3 protein has one entry. Here the sample spans 400,000 or so distinct CDR3 sequences, approximately 20% being singletons. Findings and limits, study-wide: From day 15 to 85, contracting clones were balanced between CD4 and CD8, whereas later expanders leaned toward CD4+. CD4+ contracting clones were mainly CM and EM; CD8+ ones, EMRA. Prior to infection, memory already included some responding clones, suggesting cross-reactive memory joined.

Sequenced sample: PBMCs or a T cell subset sorted from them (not recorded which). This receptor was identified in an adult woman who had mild COVID-19 (a few samples of this study predate the infection). Cell type and time point are not known. J is TRBJ2-7 and V is TRBV5-1; 8 bases agree with TRBD1. CDR3 DNA: TGCGCCAGCAGCTTGTCCCCAGGGGGCCGGTACGAGCAGTACTTC. This encodes CASSLSPGGRYEQYF.